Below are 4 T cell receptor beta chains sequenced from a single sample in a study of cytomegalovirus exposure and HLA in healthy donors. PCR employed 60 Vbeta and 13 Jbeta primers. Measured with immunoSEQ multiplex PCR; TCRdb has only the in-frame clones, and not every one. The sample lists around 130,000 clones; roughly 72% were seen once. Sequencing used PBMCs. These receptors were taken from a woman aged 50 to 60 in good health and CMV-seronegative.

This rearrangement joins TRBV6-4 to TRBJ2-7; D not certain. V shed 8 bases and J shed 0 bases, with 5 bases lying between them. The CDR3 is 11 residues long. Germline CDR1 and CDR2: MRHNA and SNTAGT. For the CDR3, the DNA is TGTGCCAGCGATAGCTCCTACGAGCAGTACGTC. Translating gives CASDSSYEQYV.

CDR3 nucleotide sequence: TGTGCCAGCAGCTGGCGGACTAGCGGGGGGGACACAGATACGCAGTATTTT. This codes for CASSWRTSGGDTDTQYF. The gene calls are TRBV7-2 and TRBJ2-3, with 15 bases aligning to TRBD2. Germline CDR1 is SGHTA and CDR2 is FQGNSA. V was clipped by 4 bases and J by 2 bases; unmatched bases: 4. The CDR3 sequence is 17 residues long.

The chain's CDR3 is CASSPLEGQGIRYTF. CDR3 nucleotides: TGTGCCAGCAGTCCACTCGAGGGACAGGGGATCCGCTACACCTTC. The chain uses TRBV6-1 and TRBJ1-2, with 10 bases matching TRBD1. CDR3 length equals 15 residues. The V gene end was trimmed by 5 bases and the J gene end by 9 bases; junction bases not matched to a gene: 12. Per the germline V gene, CDR1 is MNHNS and CDR2 is SASEGT.

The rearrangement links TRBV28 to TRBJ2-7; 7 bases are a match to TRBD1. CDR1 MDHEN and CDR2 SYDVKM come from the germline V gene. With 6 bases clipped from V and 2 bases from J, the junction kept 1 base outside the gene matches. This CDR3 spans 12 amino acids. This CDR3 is CASRDRAYEQYF. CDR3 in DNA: TGTGCCAGCAGAGACAGGGCCTACGAGCAGTACTTC. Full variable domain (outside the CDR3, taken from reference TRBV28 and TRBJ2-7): DVKVTQSSRYLVKRTGEKVFLECVQDMDHENMFWYRQDPGLGLRLIYFSYDVKMKEKGDIPEGYSVSREKKERFSLILESASTNQTSMYLCASRDRAYEQYFGPGTRLTVT.